This entry concerns a single T cell receptor (beta chain). Analyses pooled second doses at about 4 or about 12 weeks. This sample was included in a study of T cell responses to AZD1222 COVID-19 vaccine. Generated by immunoSEQ multiplex PCR, the TCRdb table keeps only in-frame clones and is missing some. In the table there are around 150,000 clones, roughly 90% of which are singletons. CDR3 length: 12 residues. From germline, CDR1 is GTSNPN and CDR2 SVGIG (reference sequence). The V gene lost 0 bases and the J gene lost 3 bases, with 5 bases spanning the gap. The material sequenced was peripheral blood, taken 28 days after the second AZD1222 dose. The J gene is TRBJ1-2, the V gene TRBV30; D gene ambiguous. The TCR originated in an adult who received the AZD1222 COVID-19 vaccine. CDR3 region: CAWSVRDYGYTF. The CDR3 nucleotides are TGTGCCTGGAGTGTACGGGACTATGGCTACACCTTC.